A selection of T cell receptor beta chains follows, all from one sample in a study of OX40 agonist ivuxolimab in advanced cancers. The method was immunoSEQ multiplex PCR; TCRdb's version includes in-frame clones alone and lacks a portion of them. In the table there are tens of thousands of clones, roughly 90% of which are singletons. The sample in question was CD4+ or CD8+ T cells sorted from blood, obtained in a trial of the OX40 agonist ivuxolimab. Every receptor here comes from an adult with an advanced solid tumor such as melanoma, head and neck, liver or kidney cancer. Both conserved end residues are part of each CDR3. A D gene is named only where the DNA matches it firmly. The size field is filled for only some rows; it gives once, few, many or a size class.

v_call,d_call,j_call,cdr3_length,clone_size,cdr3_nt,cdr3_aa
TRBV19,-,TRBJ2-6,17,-,TGTGCCAGTAGTATAGATCTGGCGGTATCTGGGGCCAACGTCCTGACTTTC,CASSIDLAVSGANVLTF
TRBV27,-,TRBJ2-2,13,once,TGTGCCAGCAGTTCCTGGGGCGCCGGGGAGCTGTTTTTT,CASSSWGAGELFF
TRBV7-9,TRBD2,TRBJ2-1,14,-,TGTGCCAGCAGCCCAGGGACTAGCGGGAGATCTCCGTTCTTC,CASSPGTSGRSPFF
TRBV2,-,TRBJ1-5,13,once,TGTGCCAGCAGGGGACTGTGGAATCAGCCCCAGCATTTT,CASRGLWNQPQHF
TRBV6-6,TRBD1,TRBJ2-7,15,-,TGTGCCAGCAGTGCACCCGGGACAGGGGTATACGAGCAGTACTTC,CASSAPGTGVYEQYF
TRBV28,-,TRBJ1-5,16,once,TGTGCCAGCAGTTTCAGTTCGGGTAGTGGCAATCAGCCCCAGCATTTT,CASSFSSGSGNQPQHF
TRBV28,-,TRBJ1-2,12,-,TGTGCCAGCAGATTAGGGGGGTCGGGCTACACCTTC,CASRLGGSGYTF
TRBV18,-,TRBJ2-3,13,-,TGTGCCAGCTCACTGTCCAGGGTGGATACGCAGTATTTT,CASSLSRVDTQYF
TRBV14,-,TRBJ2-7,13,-,TGTGCCAGCAGCCAAGGGGATCGGTACGAGCAGTACTTC,CASSQGDRYEQYF
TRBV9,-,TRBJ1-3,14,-,TGTGCCAGCGGCCCTCGGTTGGGGGCGGACACCATATATTTT,CASGPRLGADTIYF
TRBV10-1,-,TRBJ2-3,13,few,TGCGCCAGCAGTGATTTCGGGGCAGATACGCAGTATTTT,CASSDFGADTQYF
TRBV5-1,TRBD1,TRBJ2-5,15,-,TGCGCCAGCAGCCCCTCGGGACAGCTGCAAGAGACCCAGTACTTC,CASSPSGQLQETQYF
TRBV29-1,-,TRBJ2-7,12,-,TGCAGCGTGCGGGACAGAACCTACGAGCAGTACTTC,CSVRDRTYEQYF
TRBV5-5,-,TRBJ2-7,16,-,TGTGCCAGCAGCTTGGGTCCGGAACCACGAACGTACGAGCAGTACTTC,CASSLGPEPRTYEQYF
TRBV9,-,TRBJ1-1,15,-,TGTGCCAGCAGCGTAGGTGTAGCTATGAACACTGAAGCTTTCTTT,CASSVGVAMNTEAFF
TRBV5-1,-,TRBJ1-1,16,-,TGCGCCAGCACCATCGGGGGGGGCGCCGGGAACACTGAAGCTTTCTTT,CASTIGGGAGNTEAFF
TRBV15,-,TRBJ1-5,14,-,TGTGCCACCAGCAGAGGACAGGGCAATCAGCCCCAGCATTTT,CATSRGQGNQPQHF
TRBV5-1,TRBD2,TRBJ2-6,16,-,TGCGCCAGCAGCTTGAGCGGGAGTGCTGGGGCCAACGTCCTGACTTTC,CASSLSGSAGANVLTF
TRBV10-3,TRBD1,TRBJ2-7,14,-,TGTGCCATCACCCCGGGACAGGGGCTTTACGAGCAGTACTTC,CAITPGQGLYEQYF
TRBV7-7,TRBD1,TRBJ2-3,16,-,TGTGCTAGCAGCGCCTGGACAGGGGCGAGCACAGATACGCAGTATTTT,CASSAWTGASTDTQYF
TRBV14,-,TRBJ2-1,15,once,TGTGCCAGCAGCCAAGCCGGGGCGGGCCACAATGAGCAGTTCTTC,CASSQAGAGHNEQFF
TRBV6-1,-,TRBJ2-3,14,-,TGTGCCAGCAGAAAAGGAGGCTGGACAGATACGCAGTATTTT,CASRKGGWTDTQYF
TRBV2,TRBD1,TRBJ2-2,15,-,TGTGCCAGCAGGGACAGGGGGGCGGCCACCGGGGAGCTGTTTTTT,CASRDRGAATGELFF
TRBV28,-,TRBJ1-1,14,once,TGTGCCAGCAGGGGTGGAACGTTAGACACTGAAGCTTTCTTT,CASRGGTLDTEAFF
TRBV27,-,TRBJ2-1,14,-,TGTGCCAGCAGTCTGCGGCAGATCTACAATGAGCAGTTCTTC,CASSLRQIYNEQFF
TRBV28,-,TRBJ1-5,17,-,TGTGCCAGCAACTCACCCTCCCCCGGCAGCAGCAATCAGCCCCAGCATTTT,CASNSPSPGSSNQPQHF
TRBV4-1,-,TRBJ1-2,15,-,TGCGCCAGCAGCCAAGATCGCGGCCGATACTATGGCTACACCTTC,CASSQDRGRYYGYTF
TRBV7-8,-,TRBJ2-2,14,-,TGTGCCAGCAGAGGACAGCCGAACACCGGGGAGCTGTTTTTT,CASRGQPNTGELFF
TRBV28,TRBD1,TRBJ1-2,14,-,TGTGCCAGCAGCTCCAACAGGGGCGGGTATGGCTACACCTTC,CASSSNRGGYGYTF
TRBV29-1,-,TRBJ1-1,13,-,TGCAGCGTTGAAGTACAACTGAACACTGAAGCTTTCTTT,CSVEVQLNTEAFF
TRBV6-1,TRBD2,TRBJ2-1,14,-,TGTGCCAGCAGTGTTACCCTAGCGGGATATGAGCAGTTCTTC,CASSVTLAGYEQFF
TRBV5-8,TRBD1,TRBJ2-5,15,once,TGTGCCAGCAGCTTGAAAGGACAGGTGAAAGAGACCCAGTACTTC,CASSLKGQVKETQYF
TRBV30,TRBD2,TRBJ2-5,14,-,TGTGCCTGGACCAAGTTGCGGGGGGTCCAGACCCAGTACTTC,CAWTKLRGVQTQYF
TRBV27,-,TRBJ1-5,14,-,TGTGCCAGCAGTTCCCGCGCGAGCAATCAGCCCCAGCATTTT,CASSSRASNQPQHF
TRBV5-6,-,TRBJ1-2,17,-,TGTGCCAGCAGCCACGCCTTTAGCAATAAGAGACTGGATGGCTACACCTTC,CASSHAFSNKRLDGYTF
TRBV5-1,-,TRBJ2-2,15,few,TGCGCCAGCAGCCTTCGGACGGGAAACACCGGGGAGCTGTTTTTT,CASSLRTGNTGELFF
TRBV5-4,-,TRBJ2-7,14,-,TGTGCCAGCAGCCCCCCCGGGGTGGTTCGCGAGCAGTACTTC,CASSPPGVVREQYF
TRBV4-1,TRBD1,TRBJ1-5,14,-,TGCGCCAGCAGCCGACAGGGGAGTGATCAGCCCCAGCATTTT,CASSRQGSDQPQHF
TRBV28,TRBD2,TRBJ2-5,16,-,TGTGCCAGCAGACCTTACGGGACTAGCGGGGAAGAGACCCAGTACTTC,CASRPYGTSGEETQYF
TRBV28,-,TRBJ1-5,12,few,TGTGCCAGCAGCGAACGGGGGCTGCCCCAGCATTTT,CASSERGLPQHF
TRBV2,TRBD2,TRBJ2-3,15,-,TGTGCCAGCAGACGGGTGCGGGGGAGCACAGATACGCAGTATTTT,CASRRVRGSTDTQYF
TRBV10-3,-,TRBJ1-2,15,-,TGTGCCATCAGTGAACGTAGGGGAGCTAACTATGGCTACACCTTC,CAISERRGANYGYTF
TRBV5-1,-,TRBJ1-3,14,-,TGCGCCAGCAGCTTACAGGACTCTGGAAACACCATATATTTT,CASSLQDSGNTIYF
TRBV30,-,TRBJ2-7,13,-,TGTGCCTGGAGTGTTGGGGAGAGGCTAGGGCAGTACTTC,CAWSVGERLGQYF
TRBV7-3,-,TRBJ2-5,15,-,TGTGCCAGCAGCTTAACGGGGGTAGCGGAAGAGACCCAGTACTTC,CASSLTGVAEETQYF
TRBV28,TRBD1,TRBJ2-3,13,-,TGTGCCAGTGGGACAGCTAGCACAGATACGCAGTATTTT,CASGTASTDTQYF
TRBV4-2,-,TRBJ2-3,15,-,TGTGCCAGCAGCCAAAGTCGCGGGGCAACAGATACGCAGTATTTT,CASSQSRGATDTQYF
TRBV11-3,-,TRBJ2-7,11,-,TGTGCCAGCAGCCCCGAGTACGAGCAGTACTTC,CASSPEYEQYF
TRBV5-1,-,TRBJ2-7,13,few,TGCGCCAGCACCCCGGGACCGCCGGGGGAGCAGTACTTC,CASTPGPPGEQYF
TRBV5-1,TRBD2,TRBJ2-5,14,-,TGCGCCAGCAGTAGCGGGGGAAACCGGGAGACCCAGTACTTC,CASSSGGNRETQYF
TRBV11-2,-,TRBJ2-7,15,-,TGTGCCAGCAGCCTACGGGGGGCGAACTCTAGGCCCCAGTACTTC,CASSLRGANSRPQYF
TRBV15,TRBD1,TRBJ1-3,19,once,TGTGCCACCAGCAGAGATTCAGGGGGCCCATCTCGCTCTGGAAACACCATATATTTT,CATSRDSGGPSRSGNTIYF
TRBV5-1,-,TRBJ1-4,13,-,TGCGCCAGCAGCTACCAGGGGTCTGAAAAACTGTTTTTT,CASSYQGSEKLFF
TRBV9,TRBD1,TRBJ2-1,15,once,TGTGCCAGCAGCGTGACAGGGGGCGGTATAAATGAGCAGTTCTTC,CASSVTGGGINEQFF